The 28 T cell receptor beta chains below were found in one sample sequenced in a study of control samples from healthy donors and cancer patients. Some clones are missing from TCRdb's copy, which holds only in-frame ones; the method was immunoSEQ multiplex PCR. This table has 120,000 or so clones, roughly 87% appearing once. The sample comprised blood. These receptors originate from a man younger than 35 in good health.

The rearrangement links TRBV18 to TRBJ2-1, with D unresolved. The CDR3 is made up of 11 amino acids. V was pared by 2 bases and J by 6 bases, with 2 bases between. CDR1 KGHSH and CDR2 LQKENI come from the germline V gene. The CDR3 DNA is TGTGCCAGCTCACCAACCAATGAGCAGTTCTTC. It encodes CASSPTNEQFF.

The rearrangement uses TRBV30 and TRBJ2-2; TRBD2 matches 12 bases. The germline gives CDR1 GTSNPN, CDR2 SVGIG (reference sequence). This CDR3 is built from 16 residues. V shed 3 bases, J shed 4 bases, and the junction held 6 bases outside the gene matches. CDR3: CAWRQGLAGPTGELFF. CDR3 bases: TGTGCCTGGAGACAGGGACTAGCGGGTCCCACCGGGGAGCTGTTTTTT.

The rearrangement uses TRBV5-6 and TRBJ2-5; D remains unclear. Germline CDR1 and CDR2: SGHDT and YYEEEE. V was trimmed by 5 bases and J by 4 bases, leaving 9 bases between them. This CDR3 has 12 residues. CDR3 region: CASRSAGETQYF. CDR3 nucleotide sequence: TGTGCCAGCAGAAGCGCAGGAGAGACCCAGTACTTC.

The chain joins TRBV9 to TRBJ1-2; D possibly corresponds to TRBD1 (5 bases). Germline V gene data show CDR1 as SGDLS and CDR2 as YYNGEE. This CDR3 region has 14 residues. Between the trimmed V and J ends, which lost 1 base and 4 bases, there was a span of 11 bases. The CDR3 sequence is CASSVLGTSYGYTF. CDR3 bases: TGTGCCAGCAGCGTATTGGGGACTTCCTATGGCTACACCTTC.

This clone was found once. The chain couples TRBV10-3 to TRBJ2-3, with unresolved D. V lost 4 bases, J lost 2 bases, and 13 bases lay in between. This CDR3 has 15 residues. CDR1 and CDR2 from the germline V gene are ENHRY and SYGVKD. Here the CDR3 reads CAISVDDSDTDTQYF. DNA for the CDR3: TGTGCCATCAGTGTCGATGACTCCGACACAGATACGCAGTATTTT.

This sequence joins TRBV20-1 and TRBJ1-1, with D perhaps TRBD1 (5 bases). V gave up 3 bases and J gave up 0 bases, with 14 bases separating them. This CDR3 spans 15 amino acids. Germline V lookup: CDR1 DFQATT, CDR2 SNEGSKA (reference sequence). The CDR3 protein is CSASSLGGLNTEAFF. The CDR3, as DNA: TGCAGTGCTAGTTCCCTGGGGGGTTTGAACACTGAAGCTTTCTTT.

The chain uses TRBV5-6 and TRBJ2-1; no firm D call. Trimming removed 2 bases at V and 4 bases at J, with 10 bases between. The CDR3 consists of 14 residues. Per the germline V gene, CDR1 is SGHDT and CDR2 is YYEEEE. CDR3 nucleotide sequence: TGTGCCAGCAGCTTTATGCAGGATTACAATGAGCAGTTCTTC. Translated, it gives CASSFMQDYNEQFF.

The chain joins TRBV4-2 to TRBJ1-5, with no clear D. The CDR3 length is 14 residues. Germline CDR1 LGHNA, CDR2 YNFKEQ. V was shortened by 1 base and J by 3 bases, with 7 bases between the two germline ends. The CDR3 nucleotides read TGTGCCAGCAGCCAAGGGCGGAACAATCAGCCCCAGCATTTT. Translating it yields CASSQGRNNQPQHF.

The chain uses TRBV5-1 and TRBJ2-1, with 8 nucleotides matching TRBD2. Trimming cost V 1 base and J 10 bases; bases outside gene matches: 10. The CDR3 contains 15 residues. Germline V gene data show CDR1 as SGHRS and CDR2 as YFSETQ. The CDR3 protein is CASSLIGTRVWEQFF. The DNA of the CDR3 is TGCGCCAGCAGCTTGATCGGGACTAGGGTGTGGGAGCAGTTCTTC.

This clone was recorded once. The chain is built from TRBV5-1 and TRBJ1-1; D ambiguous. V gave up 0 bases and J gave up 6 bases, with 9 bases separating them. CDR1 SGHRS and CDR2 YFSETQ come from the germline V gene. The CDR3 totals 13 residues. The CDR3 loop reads CASSLDVPSEAFF. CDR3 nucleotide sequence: TGCGCCAGCAGCTTGGATGTTCCCTCTGAAGCTTTCTTT. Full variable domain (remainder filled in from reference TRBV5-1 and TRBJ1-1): KAGVTQTPRYLIKTRGQQVTLSCSPISGHRSVSWYQQTPGQGLQFLFEYFSETQRNKGNFPGRFSGRQFSNSRSEMNVSTLELGDSALYLCASSLDVPSEAFFGQGTRLTVV.

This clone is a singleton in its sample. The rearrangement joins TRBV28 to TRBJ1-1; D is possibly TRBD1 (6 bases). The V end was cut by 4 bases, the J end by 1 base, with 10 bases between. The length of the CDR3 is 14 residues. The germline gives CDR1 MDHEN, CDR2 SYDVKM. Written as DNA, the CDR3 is TGTGCCAGCAGTTCCACGACAGGGAACACTGAAGCTTTCTTT. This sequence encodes CASSSTTGNTEAFF.

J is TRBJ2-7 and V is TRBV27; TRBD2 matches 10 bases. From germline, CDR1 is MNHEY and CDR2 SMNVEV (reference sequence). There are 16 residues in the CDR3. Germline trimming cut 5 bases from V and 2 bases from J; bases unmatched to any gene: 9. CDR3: CASSRQTSGHPYEQYF. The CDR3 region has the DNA TGTGCCAGCAGTCGCCAGACTAGCGGGCACCCCTACGAGCAGTACTTC.

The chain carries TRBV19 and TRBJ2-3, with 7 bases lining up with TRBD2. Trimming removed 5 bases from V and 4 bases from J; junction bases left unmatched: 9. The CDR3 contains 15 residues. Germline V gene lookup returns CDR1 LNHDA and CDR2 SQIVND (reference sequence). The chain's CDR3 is CASSWERDGPDTQYF. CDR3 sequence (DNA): TGTGCCAGTAGTTGGGAGCGGGATGGCCCAGATACGCAGTATTTT.

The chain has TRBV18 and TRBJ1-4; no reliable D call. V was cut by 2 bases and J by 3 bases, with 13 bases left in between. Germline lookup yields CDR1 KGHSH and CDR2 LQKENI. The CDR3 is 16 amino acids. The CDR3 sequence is CASSPIKGSSNEKLFF. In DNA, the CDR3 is TGTGCCAGCTCACCAATAAAGGGCTCTTCTAATGAAAAACTGTTTTTT.

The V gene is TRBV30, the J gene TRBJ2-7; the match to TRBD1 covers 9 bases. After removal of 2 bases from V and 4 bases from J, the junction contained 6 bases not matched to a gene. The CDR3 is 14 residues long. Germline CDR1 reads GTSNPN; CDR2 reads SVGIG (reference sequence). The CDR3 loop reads CAWSSNRGPYEQYF. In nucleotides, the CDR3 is TGTGCCTGGAGTTCCAACAGGGGGCCTTACGAGCAGTACTTC.

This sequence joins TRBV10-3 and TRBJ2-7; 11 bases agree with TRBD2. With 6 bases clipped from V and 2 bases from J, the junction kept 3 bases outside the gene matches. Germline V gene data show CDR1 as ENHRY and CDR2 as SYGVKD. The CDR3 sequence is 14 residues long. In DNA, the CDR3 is TGTGCCATCAGCCTACTAGCGGGGGCCTACGAGCAGTACTTC. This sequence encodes CAISLLAGAYEQYF.

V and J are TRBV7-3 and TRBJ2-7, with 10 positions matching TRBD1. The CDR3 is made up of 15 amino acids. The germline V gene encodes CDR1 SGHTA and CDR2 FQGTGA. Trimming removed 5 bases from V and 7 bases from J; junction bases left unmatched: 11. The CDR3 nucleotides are TGTGCCAGCAGCCCCTCCGGGACAGGGGACTTAGAGCAGTACTTC. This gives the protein CASSPSGTGDLEQYF.

The CDR3 nucleotides are TGCGCCAGCAGTGTCGGGGGAGGCACTGAAGCTTTCTTT. Its protein product is CASSVGGGTEAFF. The chain recombines TRBV10-1 with TRBJ1-1; weak D call: TRBD1 (5 bases). Per germline, CDR1 WNHNN and CDR2 SYGVQD (reference sequence). The CDR3 loop spans 13 amino acids. V gave up 4 bases and J gave up 4 bases, with 10 bases separating them.

The CDR3 nucleotides read TGTGCCACCAGCATACCGGGACACACTTACTCTGGGGCCAACGTCCTGACTTTC. Residues: CATSIPGHTYSGANVLTF. This chain joins TRBV15 and TRBJ2-6, with a tentative D call TRBD1 (6 bases). This CDR3 is 18 amino acids long. The germline V and J ends were trimmed by 4 bases and 0 bases, with 16 bases remaining between them. In germline, CDR1 is LNHNV, CDR2 YYDKDF (reference sequence).

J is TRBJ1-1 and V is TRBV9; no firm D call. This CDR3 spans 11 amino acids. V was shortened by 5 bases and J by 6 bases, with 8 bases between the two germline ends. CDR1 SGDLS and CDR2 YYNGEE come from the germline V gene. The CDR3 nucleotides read TGTGCCAGCAGTAAAGGGTCTGAAGCTTTCTTT. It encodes CASSKGSEAFF. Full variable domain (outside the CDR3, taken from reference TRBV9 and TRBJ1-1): DSGVTQTPKHLITATGQRVTLRCSPRSGDLSVYWYQQSLDQGLQFLIQYYNGEERAKGNILERFSAQQFPDLHSELNLSSLELGDSALYFCASSKGSEAFFGQGTRLTVV.

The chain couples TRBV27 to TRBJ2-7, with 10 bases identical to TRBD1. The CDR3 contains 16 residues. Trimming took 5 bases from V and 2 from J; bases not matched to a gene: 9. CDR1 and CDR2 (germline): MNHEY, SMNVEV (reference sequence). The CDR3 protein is CASSKAGTGVTYEQYF. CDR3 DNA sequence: TGTGCCAGCAGTAAAGCCGGGACAGGGGTCACCTACGAGCAGTACTTC.

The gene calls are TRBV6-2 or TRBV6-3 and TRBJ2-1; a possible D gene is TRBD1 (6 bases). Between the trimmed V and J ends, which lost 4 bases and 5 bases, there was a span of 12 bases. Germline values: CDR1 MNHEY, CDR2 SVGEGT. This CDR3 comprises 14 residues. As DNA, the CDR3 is TGTGCCAGCAGTTCAGTCGACAGGCACAATGAGCAGTTCTTC. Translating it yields CASSSVDRHNEQFF.

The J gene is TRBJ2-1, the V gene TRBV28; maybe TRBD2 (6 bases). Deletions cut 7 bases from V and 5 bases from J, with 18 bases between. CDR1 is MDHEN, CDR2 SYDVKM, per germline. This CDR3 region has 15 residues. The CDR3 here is CASTTPGTEDNEQFF. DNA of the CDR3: TGTGCCAGCACGACTCCCGGGACTGAAGACAATGAGCAGTTCTTC.

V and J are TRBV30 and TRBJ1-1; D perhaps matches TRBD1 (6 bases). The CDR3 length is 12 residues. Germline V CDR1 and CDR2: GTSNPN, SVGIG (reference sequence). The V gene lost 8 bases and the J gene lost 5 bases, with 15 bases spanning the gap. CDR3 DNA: TGTGCCGGGACTCATCAGGGGACTGAAGCTTTCTTT. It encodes CAGTHQGTEAFF.

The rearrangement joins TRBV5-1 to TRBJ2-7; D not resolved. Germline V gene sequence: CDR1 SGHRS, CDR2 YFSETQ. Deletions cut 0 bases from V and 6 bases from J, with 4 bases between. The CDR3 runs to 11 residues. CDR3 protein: CASSLAREQYF. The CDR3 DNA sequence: TGCGCCAGCAGCTTGGCCCGCGAGCAGTACTTC.

The CDR3 coding sequence is TGTGCCAGCAGTTACCCCGATTGGGTCAGGGGGTCCCCTGAAGCTTTCTTT. It encodes CASSYPDWVRGSPEAFF. The chain carries TRBV6-2 or TRBV6-3 and TRBJ1-1, with 7 bases lining up with TRBD1. The CDR3 runs 17 residues. CDR1 and CDR2 (germline): MNHEY, SVGEGT. The V gene end was trimmed by 2 bases and the J gene end by 6 bases; junction bases not matched to a gene: 15.

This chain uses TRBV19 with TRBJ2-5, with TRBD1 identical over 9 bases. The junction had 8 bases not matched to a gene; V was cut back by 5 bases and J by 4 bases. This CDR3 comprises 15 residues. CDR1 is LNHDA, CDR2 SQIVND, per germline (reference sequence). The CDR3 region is CASSEGTGWAETQYF. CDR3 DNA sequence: TGTGCCAGTAGTGAAGGGACAGGGTGGGCAGAGACCCAGTACTTC.

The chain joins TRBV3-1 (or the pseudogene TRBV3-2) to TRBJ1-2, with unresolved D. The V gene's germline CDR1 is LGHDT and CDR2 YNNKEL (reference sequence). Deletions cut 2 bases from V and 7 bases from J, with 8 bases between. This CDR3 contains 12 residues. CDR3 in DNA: TGTGCCAGCAGCCAACCGGCGGGTGGCTACACCTTC. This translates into CASSQPAGGYTF.